The rows below give T cell receptor beta chains drawn from one sample of a study of T cells in Graves' hyperthyroidism and ophthalmopathy. One entry per CDR3 protein, called by TCRdb with MiXCR from the multiplex PCR reads. The sample shows under 350,000 distinct CDR3 sequences, roughly 15% of them seen only once. The sample comprised blood. Receptor source: a woman in her forties with Graves' hyperthyroidism. The CDR3 runs from the conserved cysteine through the conserved F or W. The order of the fields is J gene, D gene, V gene, clone size, CDR3 protein, CDR3 DNA. A D gene is named only where the DNA matches it firmly. Only some rows state a clone size, as once, few, many or a class for expanded clones.

>TRBJ2-5|TRBD1|TRBV6-5|-
CASSFHRDSKTQYF
TGTGCCAGCAGTTTCCACCGGGACAGTAAGACCCAGTACTTC
>TRBJ2-1|TRBD1|TRBV20-1|few
CSARRLEGASDEQFF
TGCAGTGCTAGACGCCTCGAGGGGGCGTCCGATGAGCAGTTCTTC
>TRBJ2-1|TRBD2|TRBV2|many
CASSEHKRDYSEQFF
TGTGCCAGCAGCGAGCACAAGCGGGATTACAGTGAGCAGTTCTTC
>TRBJ2-2|-|TRBV10-3|few
CAIRPPGSGELFF
TGTGCCATCAGGCCCCCAGGATCCGGGGAGCTGTTTTTT
>TRBJ2-7|-|TRBV15|many
CATSSMAADSYEQYF
TGTGCCACCAGCTCGATGGCAGCGGACTCCTACGAGCAGTACTTC
>TRBJ2-2|TRBD2|TRBV5-1|-
CASSYGLAGYTGELFF
TGCGCCAGCAGCTACGGACTAGCGGGTTATACCGGGGAGCTGTTTTTT
>TRBJ1-4|TRBD1|TRBV25-1|many
CASSEWVRGPVANEKLFF
TGTGCCAGCAGTGAATGGGTCAGGGGGCCGGTAGCTAATGAAAAACTGTTTTTT
>TRBJ2-1|-|TRBV5-6|few
CASSLVIGGEINEQFF
TGTGCCAGCAGCTTGGTGATAGGGGGGGAGATTAATGAGCAGTTCTTC
>TRBJ2-7|TRBD1|TRBV27|few
CASSSPGTGNEQYF
TGTGCCAGCAGTTCCCCTGGGACAGGGAACGAGCAGTACTTC
>TRBJ1-5|TRBD1|TRBV6-1|few
CASSPLGQVNQPQHF
TGTGCCAGCAGTCCCCTGGGACAGGTCAATCAGCCCCAGCATTTT
>TRBJ2-1|-|TRBV18|-
CASSPPLKGNEQFF
TGTGCCAGCTCTCCCCCCTTGAAGGGGAATGAGCAGTTCTTC
>TRBJ1-3|-|TRBV5-1|many
CASSLDGTYSGNTIYF
TGCGCCAGCAGCTTGGACGGTACTTACTCTGGAAACACCATATATTTT
>TRBJ1-6|TRBD1|TRBV10-3|many
CAVRDRNNSPLHF
TGTGCCGTTCGGGACAGGAATAATTCACCCCTCCACTTT
>TRBJ2-5|-|TRBV18|many
CASSPHGTPQETQYF
TGTGCCAGCTCACCCCATGGGACACCTCAAGAGACCCAGTACTTC
>TRBJ2-7|-|TRBV10-3|few
CAISATGYEQYF
TGTGCCATCAGTGCAACAGGGTACGAGCAGTACTTC
>TRBJ2-7|TRBD2|TRBV11-3|many
CASSSTSVLDEQYF
TGTGCCAGCAGCTCGACTAGCGTCCTGGACGAGCAGTACTTC
>TRBJ2-1|TRBD1|TRBV9|-
CASSRTGVGNEQFF
TGTGCCAGCTCCAGGACAGGGGTTGGCAATGAGCAGTTCTTC
>TRBJ2-7|TRBD1|TRBV7-2|many
CASSLPLPGQVSSEQYF
TGTGCCAGCAGCCTCCCACTCCCGGGACAGGTCTCCTCCGAGCAGTACTTC
>TRBJ2-3|TRBD2|TRBV2|many
CASRAPSGRVDTQYF
TGTGCCAGCAGAGCCCCTAGCGGGAGAGTAGATACGCAGTATTTT
>TRBJ1-4|-|TRBV4-2|few
CASSQESGRGGEKLFF
TGTGCCAGCAGCCAAGAGAGTGGGAGGGGGGGTGAAAAACTGTTTTTT
>TRBJ2-1|TRBD2|TRBV7-3|-
CASSLLADSYNEQFF
TGTGCCAGCAGCTTACTAGCGGACTCCTACAATGAGCAGTTCTTC
>TRBJ2-3|-|TRBV2|many
CASSDNLSTDTQYF
TGTGCCAGCAGTGACAACCTAAGCACAGATACGCAGTATTTT
>TRBJ2-2|-|TRBV2|-
CATWERSTGELFF
TGTGCCACCTGGGAGCGGAGCACCGGGGAGCTGTTTTTT
>TRBJ2-7|-|TRBV10-3|-
CAIRDSVGEQYF
TGTGCCATCCGGGACTCAGTCGGCGAGCAGTACTTC
>TRBJ2-1|-|TRBV7-2|many
CASSHYPSYNEQFF
TGTGCCAGCAGCCACTACCCCAGCTACAATGAGCAGTTCTTC
>TRBJ1-5|-|TRBV19|-
CASSVTAYSNQPQHF
TGTGCCAGTAGTGTAACCGCATATAGCAATCAGCCCCAGCATTTT
>TRBJ1-2|TRBD1|TRBV14|-
CASSQGTGVLGYGYTF
TGTGCCAGCAGCCAAGGGACAGGGGTGTTGGGCTATGGCTACACCTTC
>TRBJ2-1|TRBD1|TRBV24-1|-
CATSDLGQGGRVNEQFF
TGTGCCACCAGTGATTTGGGACAGGGCGGAAGAGTGAATGAGCAGTTCTTC
>TRBJ2-7|-|TRBV29-1|many
CSVVEGQYEQYF
TGCAGCGTTGTCGAGGGGCAATACGAGCAGTACTTC
>TRBJ2-1|TRBD2|TRBV4-1|-
CASSPAGNSGAPGQFF
TGCGCCAGCAGCCCCGCGGGTAATAGCGGGGCCCCCGGGCAGTTCTTC
>TRBJ2-7|-|TRBV10-3|many
CAISERASGSYEQYF
TGTGCCATCAGTGAAAGGGCTAGTGGGTCCTACGAGCAGTACTTC
>TRBJ1-2|-|TRBV5-8|many
CASSSFPRDYGYTF
TGTGCCAGCAGCTCTTTTCCCCGGGACTATGGCTACACCTTC
>TRBJ2-2|-|TRBV6-2/TRBV6-3|-
CASSLGESGELFF
TGTGCCAGCAGTCTCGGGGAGAGCGGGGAGCTGTTTTTT
>TRBJ1-1|-|TRBV14|many
CASSQGILNSFEAFF
TGTGCCAGCAGCCAAGGGATCCTAAACTCCTTTGAAGCTTTCTTT
>TRBJ2-1|-|TRBV20-1|-
CSASDRTYNEQFF
TGCAGTGCTAGTGACAGGACATACAATGAGCAGTTCTTC
>TRBJ1-2|TRBD1|TRBV5-1|few
CASAFGTGNYGYTF
TGCGCCAGCGCCTTTGGGACAGGGAACTATGGCTACACCTTC
>TRBJ2-3|TRBD2|TRBV7-6|-
CASSLVAGEGDTQYF
TGTGCCAGCAGCTTAGTAGCGGGTGAGGGGGATACGCAGTATTTT
>TRBJ2-3|-|TRBV6-2/TRBV6-3|few
CASSTPPRGRGSTDTQYF
TGTGCCAGCAGCACCCCCCCCCGGGGGCGGGGGAGCACAGATACGCAGTATTTT
>TRBJ2-5|TRBD2|TRBV3-1|few
CASSHTGTSGETQYF
TGTGCCAGCAGCCACACCGGGACTAGCGGGGAGACCCAGTACTTC
>TRBJ2-2|-|TRBV20-1|many
CSARDGRRNTGELFF
TGCAGTGCTAGAGATGGGCGGAGGAACACCGGGGAGCTGTTTTTT
>TRBJ2-7|-|TRBV2|many
CASSRTGAGYEQYF
TGTGCCAGCAGTCGCACCGGGGCTGGGTACGAGCAGTACTTC
>TRBJ1-2|-|TRBV6-1|many
CASSESRYYGYTF
TGTGCCAGCAGTGAGAGTAGATACTATGGCTACACCTTC
>TRBJ1-1|-|TRBV24-1|many
CATSDSARGAFF
TGTGCCACCAGTGATTCAGCTAGGGGAGCTTTCTTT
>TRBJ2-3|-|TRBV30|-
CAWADTDTQYF
TGTGCCTGGGCAGACACAGATACGCAGTATTTT
>TRBJ1-1|TRBD1|TRBV5-1|many
CASSSLPSTGSTEAFF
TGCGCCAGCAGCTCTCTCCCTTCGACAGGGTCGACCGAAGCTTTCTTT
>TRBJ1-1|-|TRBV6-2/TRBV6-3|many
CATIRQGWTEAFF
TGTGCCACTATAAGGCAGGGGTGGACTGAAGCTTTCTTT
>TRBJ2-1|TRBD2|TRBV12-3/TRBV12-4|-
CASSQPGLAGRGFF
TGTGCCAGCAGTCAACCGGGACTAGCGGGCAGGGGGTTCTTC
>TRBJ1-2|-|TRBV13|many
CASSLGLRLIGENGYTF
TGTGCCAGCAGCTTAGGCTTGAGGTTAATAGGGGAAAATGGCTACACCTTC
>TRBJ1-2|-|TRBV27|many
CASSLTSSNYGYTF
TGTGCCAGCAGTTTGACGTCGTCTAACTATGGCTACACCTTC
>TRBJ2-1|TRBD2|TRBV28|once
CASSRTREGHEQFF
TGTGCCAGCAGTCGGACTAGGGAGGGCCATGAGCAGTTCTTC
>TRBJ2-3|-|TRBV2|many
CASGADTQYF
TGTGCCAGTGGGGCAGATACGCAGTATTTT
>TRBJ2-1|-|TRBV28|-
CASSSGRNEQFF
TGTGCCAGCAGCTCTGGGAGAAATGAGCAGTTCTTC
>TRBJ1-2|TRBD1|TRBV7-2|many
CASSRTGNYGYTF
TGTGCCAGCAGCCGGACAGGGAACTATGGCTACACCTTC